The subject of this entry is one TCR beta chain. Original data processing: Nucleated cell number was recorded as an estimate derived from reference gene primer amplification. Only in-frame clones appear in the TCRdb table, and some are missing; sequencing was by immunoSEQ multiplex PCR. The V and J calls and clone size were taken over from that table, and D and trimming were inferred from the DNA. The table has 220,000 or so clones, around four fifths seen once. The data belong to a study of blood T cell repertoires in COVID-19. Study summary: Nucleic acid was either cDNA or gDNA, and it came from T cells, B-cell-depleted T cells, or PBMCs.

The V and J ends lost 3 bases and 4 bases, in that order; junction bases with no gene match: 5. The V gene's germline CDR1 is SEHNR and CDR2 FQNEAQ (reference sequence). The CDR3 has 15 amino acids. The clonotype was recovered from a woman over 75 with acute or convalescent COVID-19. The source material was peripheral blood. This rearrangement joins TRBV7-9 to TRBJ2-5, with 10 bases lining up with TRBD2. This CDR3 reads CASSLTSGLVETQYF. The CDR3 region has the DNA TGTGCCAGCAGCTTGACTAGCGGGCTAGTAGAGACCCAGTACTTC.